This T cell receptor (beta chain) was captured by sequencing in a study of OX40 agonist ivuxolimab in advanced cancers. Overall study context: The study gave patients intravenous ivuxolimab at 0.01 to 10 mg/kg every 2 weeks.

Enrollment shut out patients with autoimmune disease history or systemic immunosuppression. The V and J ends lost 6 bases and 2 bases respectively, with 17 bases between them. CDR3 length equals 15 residues. The germline V gene encodes CDR1 SQVTM and CDR2 ANQGSEA. The repertoire was sequenced with immunoSEQ multiplex PCR; TCRdb's copy has only in-frame clones and lacks some. Here the sample spans around 20,000 clones, 80% to 90% being singletons. This receptor was taken from an adult with an advanced solid tumor such as melanoma, head and neck, liver or kidney cancer. Here the sequenced sample was CD4+ or CD8+ T cells sorted from blood, taken in a trial of the OX40 agonist ivuxolimab. The chain couples TRBV29-1 to TRBJ2-1; D may be TRBD1 (5 bases). The CDR3 spells CSVRPNRQAYNEQFF. DNA for the CDR3: TGCAGCGTCCGACCAAACAGGCAAGCCTACAATGAGCAGTTCTTC.